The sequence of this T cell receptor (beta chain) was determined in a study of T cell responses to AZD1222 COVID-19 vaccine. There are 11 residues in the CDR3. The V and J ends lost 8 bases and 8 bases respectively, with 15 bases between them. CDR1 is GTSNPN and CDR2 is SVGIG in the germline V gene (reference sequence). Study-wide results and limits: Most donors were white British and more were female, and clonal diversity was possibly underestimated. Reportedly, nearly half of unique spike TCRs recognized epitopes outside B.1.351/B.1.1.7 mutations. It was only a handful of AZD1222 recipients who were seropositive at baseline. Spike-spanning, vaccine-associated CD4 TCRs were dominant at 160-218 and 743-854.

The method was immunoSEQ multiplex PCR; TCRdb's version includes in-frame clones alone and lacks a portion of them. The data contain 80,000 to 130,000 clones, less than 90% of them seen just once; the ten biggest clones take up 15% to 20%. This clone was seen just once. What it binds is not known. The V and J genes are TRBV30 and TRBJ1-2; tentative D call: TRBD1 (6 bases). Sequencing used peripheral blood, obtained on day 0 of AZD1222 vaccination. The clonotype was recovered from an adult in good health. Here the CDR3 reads CALRGPLGYTF. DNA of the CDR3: TGTGCCCTACGGGGGCCTTTAGGCTACACCTTC.